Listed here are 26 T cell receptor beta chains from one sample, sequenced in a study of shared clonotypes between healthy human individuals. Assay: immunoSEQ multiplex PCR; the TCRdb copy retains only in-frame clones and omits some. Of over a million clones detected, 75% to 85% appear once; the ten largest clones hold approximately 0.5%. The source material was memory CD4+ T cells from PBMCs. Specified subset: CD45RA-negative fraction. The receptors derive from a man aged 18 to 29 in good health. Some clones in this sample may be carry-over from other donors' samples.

CDR3 amino acids: CATSREGRETQYF. The CDR3 coding sequence is TGTGCCACCAGCAGGGAAGGGCGGGAGACCCAGTACTTC. The V call is TRBV15, the J call TRBJ2-5; no clear D. Germline lookup yields CDR1 LNHNV and CDR2 YYDKDF (reference sequence). Trimming pared 3 bases from V and 5 bases from J, leaving 10 bases between. The length of the CDR3 is 13 residues.

CDR3 protein: CASSPTQARTSGNTIYF. The CDR3, as DNA: TGTGCCAGCTCACCAACCCAGGCCCGGACCTCTGGAAACACCATATATTTT. The V and J genes are TRBV18 and TRBJ1-3; no definite D call. The germline V and J ends were trimmed by 2 bases and 0 bases, with 14 bases remaining between them. Looked up from germline, CDR1 is KGHSH and CDR2 is LQKENI. This CDR3 is 17 amino acids long.

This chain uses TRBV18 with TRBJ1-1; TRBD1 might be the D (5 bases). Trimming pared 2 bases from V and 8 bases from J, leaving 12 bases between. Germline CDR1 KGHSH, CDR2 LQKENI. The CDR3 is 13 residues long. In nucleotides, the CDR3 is TGTGCCAGCTCACCAGGGGCTTCAGCCGAAGCTTTCTTT. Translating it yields CASSPGASAEAFF. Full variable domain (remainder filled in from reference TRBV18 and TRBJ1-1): NAGVMQNPRHLVRRRGQEARLRCSPMKGHSHVYWYRQLPEEGLKFMVYLQKENIIDESGMPKERFSAEFPKEGPSILRIQQVVRGDSAAYFCASSPGASAEAFFGQGTRLTVV.

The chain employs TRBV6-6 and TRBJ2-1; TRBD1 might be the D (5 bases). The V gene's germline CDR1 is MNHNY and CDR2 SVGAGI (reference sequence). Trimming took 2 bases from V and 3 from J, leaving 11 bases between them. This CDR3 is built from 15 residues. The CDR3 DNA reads TGTGCCAGCAGTTACGGGGCTGCGAGCTACAATGAGCAGTTCTTC. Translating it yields CASSYGAASYNEQFF.

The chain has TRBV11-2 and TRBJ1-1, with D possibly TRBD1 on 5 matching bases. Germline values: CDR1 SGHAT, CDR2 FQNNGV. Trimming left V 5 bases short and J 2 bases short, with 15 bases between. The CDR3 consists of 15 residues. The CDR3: CASSRREGFNTEAFF. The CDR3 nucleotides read TGTGCCAGCAGCCGAAGGGAGGGGTTTAACACTGAAGCTTTCTTT.

CDR3 in DNA: TGTGCCAGCAGCCTCAGGAGAGAAGAGACCCAGTACTTC. Protein product: CASSLRREETQYF. The chain links TRBV6-1 to TRBJ2-5; no clear D gene. The CDR3 spans 13 residues. The germline gives CDR1 MNHNS, CDR2 SASEGT. Trimming took 6 bases from V and 3 from J, leaving 11 bases between them.

CDR3 in DNA: TGTGCCAGCAGCACGGGCCTACCCCCCTACGAGCAGTACTTC. Amino acid sequence: CASSTGLPPYEQYF. The chain employs TRBV7-6 and TRBJ2-7; D is undetermined. Germline CDR1 and CDR2: SGHVS and FNYEAQ. The V gene lost 5 bases and the J gene lost 2 bases, with 13 bases spanning the gap. This CDR3 has 14 residues. The full variable domain, in which reference TRBV7-6 and TRBJ2-7 provide the parts outside the CDR3, is GAGVSQSPRYKVTKRGQDVALRCDPISGHVSLYWYRQALGQGPEFLTYFNYEAQQDKSGLPNDRFSAERPEGSISTLTIQRTEQRDSAMYRCASSTGLPPYEQYFGPGTRLTVT.

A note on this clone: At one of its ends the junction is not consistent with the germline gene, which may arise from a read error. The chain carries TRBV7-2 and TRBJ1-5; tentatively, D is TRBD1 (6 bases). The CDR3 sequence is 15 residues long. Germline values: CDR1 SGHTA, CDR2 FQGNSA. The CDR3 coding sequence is TGTGCCAGCAGCTTAAGAAGTGGGGGCAACCAGCCCCAGCATTTT. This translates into CASSLRSGGNQPQHF.

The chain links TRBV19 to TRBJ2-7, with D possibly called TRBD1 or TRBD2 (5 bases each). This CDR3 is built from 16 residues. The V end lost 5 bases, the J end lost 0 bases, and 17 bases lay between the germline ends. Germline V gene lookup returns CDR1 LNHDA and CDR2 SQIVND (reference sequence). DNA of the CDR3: TGTGCCAGTAGTTCACCCACCGGGACGGTCTCCTACGAGCAGTACTTC. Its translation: CASSSPTGTVSYEQYF.

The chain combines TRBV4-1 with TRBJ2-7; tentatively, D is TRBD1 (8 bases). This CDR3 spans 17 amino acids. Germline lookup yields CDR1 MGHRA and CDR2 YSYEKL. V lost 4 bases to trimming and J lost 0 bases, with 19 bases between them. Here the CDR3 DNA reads TGCGCCAGCAGCCCCCGCGGGGACAGGACTAGCTCCTACGAGCAGTACTTC. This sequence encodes CASSPRGDRTSSYEQYF.

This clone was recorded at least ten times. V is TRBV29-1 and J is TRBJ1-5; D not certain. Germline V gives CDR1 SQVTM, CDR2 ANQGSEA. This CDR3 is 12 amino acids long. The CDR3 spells CSARANNQPQHF. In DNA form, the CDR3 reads TGCTCGGCCCGCGCCAACAATCAGCCCCAGCATTTT.

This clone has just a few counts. CDR3 sequence reads: CASSYGGYSNQPQHF. The CDR3, as DNA: TGTGCCAGCAGTTATGGGGGGTATAGCAATCAGCCCCAGCATTTT. The chain employs TRBV6-6 and TRBJ1-5, with D perhaps matching TRBD1 (5 bases). The CDR3 runs 15 residues. The ends were cut back, 3 bases at V and 0 bases at J, with 9 bases in the middle. Germline V gives CDR1 MNHNY, CDR2 SVGAGI (reference sequence).

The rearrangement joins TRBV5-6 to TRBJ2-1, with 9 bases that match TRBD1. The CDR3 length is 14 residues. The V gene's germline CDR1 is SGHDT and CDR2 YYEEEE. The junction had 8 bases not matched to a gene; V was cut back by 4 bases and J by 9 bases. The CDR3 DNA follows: TGTGCCAGCAGCCGCGGGACAGGGAAAGGTGAGCAGTTCTTC. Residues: CASSRGTGKGEQFF.

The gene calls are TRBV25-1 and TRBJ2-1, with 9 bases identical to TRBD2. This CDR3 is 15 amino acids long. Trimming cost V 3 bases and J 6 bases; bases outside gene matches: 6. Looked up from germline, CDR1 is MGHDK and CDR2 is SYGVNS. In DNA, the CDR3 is TGTGCCAGCAGTGACCGGCGGGGGGGGATCAATGAGCAGTTCTTC. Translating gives CASSDRRGGINEQFF.

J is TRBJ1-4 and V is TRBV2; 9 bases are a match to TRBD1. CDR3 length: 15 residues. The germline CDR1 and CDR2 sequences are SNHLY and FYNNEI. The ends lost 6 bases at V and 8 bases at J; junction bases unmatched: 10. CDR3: CASSLLGQGGEKLFF. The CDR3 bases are TGTGCCAGCAGCCTACTGGGACAGGGAGGAGAAAAACTGTTTTTT.

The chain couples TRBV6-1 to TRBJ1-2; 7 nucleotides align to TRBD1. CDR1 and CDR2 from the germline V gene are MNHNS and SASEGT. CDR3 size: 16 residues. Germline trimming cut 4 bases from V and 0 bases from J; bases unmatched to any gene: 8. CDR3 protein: CASSGIGTETNYGYTF. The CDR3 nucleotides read TGTGCCAGCAGTGGGATAGGGACAGAAACTAACTATGGCTACACCTTC.

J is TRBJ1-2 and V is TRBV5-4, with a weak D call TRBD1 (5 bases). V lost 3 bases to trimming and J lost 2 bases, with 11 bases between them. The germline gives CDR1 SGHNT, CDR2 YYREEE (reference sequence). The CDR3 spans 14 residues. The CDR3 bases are TGTGCCAGCAGCTCCAGGGAAGGCAACTATGGCTACACCTTC. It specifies CASSSREGNYGYTF.

This chain's CDR3 is CASSLVAGETGELFF. Written as DNA, the CDR3 is TGCGCCAGCAGCTTGGTAGCGGGAGAAACCGGGGAGCTGTTTTTT. The V call is TRBV5-1, the J call TRBJ2-2; 9 positions agree with TRBD2. V dropped 0 bases and J dropped 5; count of bases not matched to a gene: 2. The CDR3 has 15 residues. Germline V gene lookup returns CDR1 SGHRS and CDR2 YFSETQ.

CDR3 amino acids: CASLLAGGYEQYF. The CDR3 DNA sequence: TGTGCCAGCCTGCTAGCGGGGGGCTACGAGCAGTACTTC. The rearrangement joins TRBV6-1 to TRBJ2-7, with 11 positions matching TRBD2. V gave up 8 bases and J gave up 3 bases; unmatched junction bases: 3. Germline V lookup: CDR1 MNHNS, CDR2 SASEGT. CDR3 length: 13 amino acids.

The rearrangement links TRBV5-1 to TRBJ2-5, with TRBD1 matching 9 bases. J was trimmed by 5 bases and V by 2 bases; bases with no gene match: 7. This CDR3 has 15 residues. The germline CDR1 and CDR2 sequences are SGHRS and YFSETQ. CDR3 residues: CASSFTGGAEETQYF. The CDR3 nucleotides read TGCGCCAGCAGCTTTACAGGGGGCGCAGAGGAGACCCAGTACTTC.

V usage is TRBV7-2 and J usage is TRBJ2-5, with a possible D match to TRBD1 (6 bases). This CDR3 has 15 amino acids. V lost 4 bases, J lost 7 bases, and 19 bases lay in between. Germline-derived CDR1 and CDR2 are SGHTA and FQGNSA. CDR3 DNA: TGTGCCAGCAGCTCCCGGCAGGGGTTTGGGGGGACCCAGTACTTC. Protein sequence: CASSSRQGFGGTQYF.

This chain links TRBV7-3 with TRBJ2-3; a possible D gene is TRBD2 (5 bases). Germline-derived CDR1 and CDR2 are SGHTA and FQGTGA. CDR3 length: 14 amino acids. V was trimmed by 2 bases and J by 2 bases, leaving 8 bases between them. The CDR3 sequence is CASSLARATDTQYF. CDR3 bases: TGTGCCAGCAGCTTAGCGCGGGCCACAGATACGCAGTATTTT.

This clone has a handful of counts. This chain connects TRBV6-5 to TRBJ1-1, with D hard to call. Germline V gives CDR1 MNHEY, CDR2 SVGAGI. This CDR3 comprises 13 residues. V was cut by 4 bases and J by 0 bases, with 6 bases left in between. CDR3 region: CASSFTVNTEAFF. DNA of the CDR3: TGTGCCAGCAGTTTTACAGTGAACACTGAAGCTTTCTTT.

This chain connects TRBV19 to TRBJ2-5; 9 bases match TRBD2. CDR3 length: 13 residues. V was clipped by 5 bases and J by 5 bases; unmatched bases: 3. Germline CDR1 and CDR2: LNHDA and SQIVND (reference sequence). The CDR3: CASSLGLAETQYF. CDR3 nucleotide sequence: TGTGCCAGTAGTTTGGGACTAGCTGAGACCCAGTACTTC.

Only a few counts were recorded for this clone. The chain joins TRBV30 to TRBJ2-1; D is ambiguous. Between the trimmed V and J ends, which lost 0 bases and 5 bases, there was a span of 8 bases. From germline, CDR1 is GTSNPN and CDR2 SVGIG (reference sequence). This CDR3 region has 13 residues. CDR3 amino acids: CAWSVGLHNEQFF. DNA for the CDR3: TGTGCCTGGAGTGTAGGCCTTCACAATGAGCAGTTCTTC.

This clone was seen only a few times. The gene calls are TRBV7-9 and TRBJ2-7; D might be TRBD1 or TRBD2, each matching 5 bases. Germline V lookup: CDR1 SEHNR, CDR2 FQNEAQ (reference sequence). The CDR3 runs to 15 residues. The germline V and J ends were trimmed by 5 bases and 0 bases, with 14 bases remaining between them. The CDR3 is CASSPDWGNSYEQYF. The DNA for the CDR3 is TGTGCCAGCAGCCCAGACTGGGGGAACTCCTACGAGCAGTACTTC. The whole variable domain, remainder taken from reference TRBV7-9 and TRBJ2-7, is DTGVSQNPRHKITKRGQNVTFRCDPISEHNRLYWYRQTLGQGPEFLTYFQNEAQLEKSRLLSDRFSAERPKGSFSTLEIQRTEQGDSAMYLCASSPDWGNSYEQYFGPGTRLTVT.